These 14 T cell receptor beta chains share one sample of origin, sequenced in a study of shared clonotypes between healthy human individuals (dated by TCRdb to 2018 to 2021). Preparation of the library involved the immunoSEQ multiplex PCR assay. The immuneACCESS repertoire file appears here via TCRdb, limited to in-frame rearrangements. These files lack a portion of the clones; in checked studies, under half of the deficit traces to unresolved V genes, and the cause of the others is not known. The sample table holds 2,500,000 or so clones, of which 93% were seen once. The top ten clones comprise 0.35% to 0.45% of the sample. Sequenced sample: naive CD4+ T cells from PBMCs. According to the study, the label for this sample's cell subset or site signals: CD45RA+ positively selected. Every receptor here comes from a man aged 18 to 29 in good health. Some clones in this sample may be carry-over from other donors' samples.

The chain links TRBV29-1 to TRBJ2-7; D could derive from TRBD1 or TRBD2 (5 bases each). Germline CDR1 is SQVTM and CDR2 is ANQGSEA. The CDR3 runs to 13 residues. The ends were cut back, 7 bases at V and 2 bases at J, with 15 bases in the middle. The CDR3 DNA reads as TGCAGCGCCTACCGGGACGGAACCTACGAGCAGTACTTC. Translation gives CSAYRDGTYEQYF.

This chain links TRBV27 with TRBJ2-5, with 9 bases identical to TRBD2. The better agreement between TRBJ2-7 and the DNA end casts doubt on the J call. The CDR3 covers 17 residues. Germline values: CDR1 MNHEY, CDR2 SMNVEV (reference sequence). The CDR3 loop is CASRATSGRTKYYEQYF. For the CDR3, the DNA is TGTGCCAGCAGAGCGACTAGCGGACGGACTAAATACTACGAGCAGTACTTC.

This chain uses TRBV6-1 with TRBJ1-2, with D perhaps matching TRBD1 (6 bases). The CDR3 length is 13 residues. V lost 4 bases and J 3 bases, leaving 9 bases between the germline ends. Germline CDR1 MNHNS, CDR2 SASEGT. CDR3 bases: TGTGCCAGCAGTGCTGGGGGCGACTATGGCTACACCTTC. This encodes CASSAGGDYGYTF.

V is TRBV7-2 and J is TRBJ2-7, with D perhaps TRBD1 or TRBD2 (6 bases each). Trimming took 0 bases from V and 3 from J, leaving 15 bases between them. Germline V gives CDR1 SGHTA, CDR2 FQGNSA. The CDR3 has 16 residues. CDR3 sequence (DNA): TGTGCCAGCAGCTTAGCGGGGGGCAGGGCGTTCTACGAGCAGTACTTC. Translation: CASSLAGGRAFYEQYF.

The chain recombines TRBV28 with TRBJ1-6, with a possible D match to TRBD1 (6 bases). The CDR3 has 19 residues. V lost 3 bases, J lost 1 base, and 19 bases lay in between. CDR1 is MDHEN and CDR2 is SYDVKM in the germline V gene. CDR3 bases: TGTGCCAGCAGTTTCCCCTCTACGGGGGCGAAGTCCTATAATTCACCCCTCCACTTT. Protein sequence: CASSFPSTGAKSYNSPLHF.

J is TRBJ2-3 and V is TRBV4-1, with 7 bases aligning to TRBD2. J was trimmed by 5 bases and V by 0 bases; bases with no gene match: 8. CDR3 length equals 16 residues. CDR1 is MGHRA and CDR2 is YSYEKL in the germline V gene. In DNA form, the CDR3 reads TGCGCCAGCAGCCAAGATGCGGGGGTGTTCCAAGATACGCAGTATTTT. Translating gives CASSQDAGVFQDTQYF.

The chain employs TRBV9 and TRBJ2-5; 14 nucleotides match TRBD2. V shed 4 bases, J shed 5 bases, and the junction held 1 base outside the gene matches. Germline-derived CDR1 and CDR2 are SGDLS and YYNGEE. The length of the CDR3 is 14 residues. CDR3: CASSWTSGRETQYF. The DNA of the CDR3 is TGTGCCAGCAGCTGGACTAGCGGGAGGGAGACCCAGTACTTC.

The rearrangement uses TRBV4-2 and TRBJ1-1; D remains ambiguous. The germline V gene has CDR1 LGHNA and CDR2 YNFKEQ. The CDR3 runs 17 residues. V was shortened by 3 bases and J by 2 bases, with 19 bases between the two germline ends. This CDR3 reads CASSQTPFQVGNTEAFF. In DNA form, the CDR3 reads TGTGCCAGCAGCCAGACCCCTTTTCAGGTCGGCAACACTGAAGCTTTCTTT.

Comment on this clone: Other DNA sequences in this specimen translate into the identical CDR3. The chain carries TRBV15 and TRBJ2-7; perhaps TRBD1 as D (6 bases). The CDR3 loop spans 12 amino acids. The germline V gene encodes CDR1 LNHNV and CDR2 YYDKDF (reference sequence). V dropped 3 bases and J dropped 4 bases, with 7 bases sitting between them. The DNA for the CDR3 is TGTGCCACCAGCAGGGACAGTTACGAGCAGTACTTC. As protein: CATSRDSYEQYF. Filled out from reference TRBV15 and TRBJ2-7, the complete variable domain reads DAMVIQNPRYQVTQFGKPVTLSCSQTLNHNVMYWYQQKSSQAPKLLFHYYDKDFNNEADTPDNFQSRRPNTSFCFLDIRSPGLGDTAMYLCATSRDSYEQYFGPGTRLTVT.

Worth noting for this clone: Other DNA sequences in this specimen translate into the identical CDR3. The chain joins TRBV28 to TRBJ1-5; 8 bases agree with TRBD1. Trimming at V came to 5 bases and at J to 5 bases, leaving 5 bases not matched to a gene. Germline V gives CDR1 MDHEN, CDR2 SYDVKM. The CDR3 totals 14 residues. For the CDR3, the DNA is TGTGCCAGCAGTCCCGGACAGGGACATCAGCCCCAGCATTTT. Translating it yields CASSPGQGHQPQHF.

The V call is TRBV5-6, the J call TRBJ2-2; possible D gene TRBD2, 5 bases. The germline V gene encodes CDR1 SGHDT and CDR2 YYEEEE. Trimming pared 4 bases from V and 6 bases from J, leaving 16 bases between. CDR3 length: 15 residues. The CDR3 DNA reads TGTGCCAGCAGCCCCTCTATGGCCGGGGCCGGGGAGCTGTTTTTT. The encoded protein is CASSPSMAGAGELFF.

The chain has TRBV7-8 and TRBJ1-2, with 9 bases matching TRBD1. The CDR3 runs 13 residues. Per germline, CDR1 SGHVS and CDR2 FQNEAQ. V lost 5 bases to trimming and J lost 7 bases; unmatched junction nucleotides: 5. The CDR3 DNA sequence: TGTGCCAGCAGCGGACAGGGGTTTTTTGGCTACACCTTC. It translates to CASSGQGFFGYTF.

The table lists this clone with a count of one. Other nucleotide sequences from this sample produce the same CDR3. The chain uses TRBV10-3 and TRBJ2-5; D is unresolved. The V end was cut by 4 bases, the J end by 5 bases, with 8 bases between. CDR3 length: 12 amino acids. Looked up from germline, CDR1 is ENHRY and CDR2 is SYGVKD. The CDR3 protein is CAISGGGETQYF. The CDR3, as DNA: TGTGCCATCAGTGGTGGTGGTGAGACCCAGTACTTC.

V and J are TRBV6-4 and TRBJ2-2, with D possibly matching TRBD1 (5 bases). The CDR3 covers 13 residues. Between the trimmed V and J ends, which lost 2 bases and 6 bases, there was a span of 7 bases. Per the germline V gene, CDR1 is MRHNA and CDR2 is SNTAGT. The CDR3 protein is CASSDQGAGELFF. The CDR3, as DNA: TGTGCCAGCAGTGACCAAGGGGCCGGGGAGCTGTTTTTT.